This T cell receptor (beta chain) was observed in a study of early T cells in non-severe SARS-CoV-2 infection. Across the study: Sequencing targeted bulk RNA from unsorted whole blood, leaving chains unpaired. Study results and limitations: Comparison of clonotypes with VDJdb favored anti-spike CD8 responses while missing private and CD4 specificities.

This CDR3 is built from 11 residues. V was pared by 6 bases and J by 0 bases, with 3 bases between. Per germline, CDR1 SQVTM and CDR2 ANQGSEA. Points on this clonotype: Its antigen remains unknown.

Individual cDNA molecules received unique molecular identifiers. TCRdb recomputed calls from the 5' RACE reads with MiXCR, one row per CDR3 protein. This table holds 75,000 to 100,000 distinct CDR3 sequences, 11% to 15% found once. Sequencing input: whole blood. The TCR was taken from an adult who was a healthcare worker with PCR-confirmed SARS-CoV-2 infection or an uninfected control (not recorded which). V is TRBV29-1 and J is TRBJ1-3; D gene unclear. Written as DNA, the CDR3 is TGCAGCGTCTCCTCTGGAAACACCATATATTTT. It codes for CSVSSGNTIYF. The full variable domain, its missing parts supplied by reference TRBV29-1 and TRBJ1-3, is SAVISQKPSRDICQRGTSLTIQCQVDSQVTMMFWYRQQPGQSLTLIATANQGSEATYESGFVIDKFPISRPNLTFSTLTVSNMSPEDSSIYLCSVSSGNTIYFGEGSWLTVV.